This T cell receptor (beta chain) was retrieved from a study of response to subunit inactivated influenza vaccine. Study results and limitations: New T cells are recruited in small numbers by each seasonal influenza vaccination, according to the authors' suggestion.

TCRdb redid the calling of the RT-PCR reads with MiXCR, one entry per CDR3 protein. Of roughly 520,000 distinct CDR3 sequences detected, roughly 23% appear once; the ten largest clones hold approximately 2%. This clonotype was counted only a few times. Its specificity is unknown. V lost 7 bases, J lost 2 bases, and 9 bases lay in between. The germline V gene encodes CDR1 SNHLY and CDR2 FYNNEI. The CDR3 loop spans 13 amino acids. The sample in question was CD4+ T cells sorted from PBMCs, obtained more than 4 days after vaccination. The TCR sequence derives from a man over 45 who received an inactivated influenza vaccine. The chain carries TRBV2 and TRBJ2-1; D is unresolved. In DNA form, the CDR3 reads TGTGCCAGCACCGGAGATACCTACAATGAGCAGTTCTTC. Protein product: CASTGDTYNEQFF.